The 6 T cell receptor beta chains below were found in one sample sequenced in a study of CD8+ T cells in alopecia areata. Noted treatment: oral pan-JAK inhibitor, 5-10 mg twice daily. RNA extraction and reverse transcription yielded cDNA as sequencing template. Clones were read by immunoSEQ multiplex PCR, and TCRdb kept only the in-frame ones, dropping some. The sample gives 200,000 to 250,000 clones, about 64% of which show up once; 4% to 5% is in the top ten. This sample comprised CD4+ T cells sorted from blood, obtained at week 4, from a patient treated with tofacitinib. The source of these receptors is a human donor with alopecia areata.

This clone turned up a few times. V and J are TRBV25-1 and TRBJ1-2; maybe TRBD1 (5 bases). The CDR3 extends over 15 amino acids. The germline V gene encodes CDR1 MGHDK and CDR2 SYGVNS. With 5 bases removed from V and 4 bases from J, the gap between germline ends came to 17 bases. The CDR3 bases are TGTGCCAGCAGTCAACCCGGGACGGCAGGCTATGGCTACACCTTC. As protein: CASSQPGTAGYGYTF.

The rearrangement links TRBV7-9 to TRBJ2-5; 7 bases agree with TRBD1. Germline V gene data show CDR1 as SEHNR and CDR2 as FQNEAQ (reference sequence). The CDR3 extends over 15 amino acids. Germline trimming cut 5 bases from V and 1 base from J; bases unmatched to any gene: 7. CDR3 protein: CASSRGQLVQETQYF. As DNA, the CDR3 is TGTGCCAGCAGCCGGGGACAGCTCGTCCAAGAGACCCAGTACTTC.

This clone has only a few counts. The gene calls are TRBV29-1 and TRBJ2-1; TRBD2 matches 8 bases. Germline CDR1 SQVTM, CDR2 ANQGSEA. V trimming: 8 bases; J trimming: 4 bases; junction bases outside the gene matches: 22. The CDR3 has 18 amino acids. CDR3 sequence: CSSTTGGRLLKKYNEQFF. The CDR3 bases are TGCAGCAGTACGACGGGGGGGCGACTTCTCAAGAAATACAATGAGCAGTTCTTC.

The rearrangement uses TRBV4-3 and TRBJ2-4; D gene ambiguous. Trimming cost V 3 bases and J 2 bases, with 14 bases left between them. Germline CDR1 and CDR2: LGHNA and YSLEER. The CDR3 totals 16 residues. CDR3 amino acids: CASSHSWGLTKNIQYF. DNA for the CDR3: TGCGCCAGCAGCCATAGTTGGGGTTTAACCAAAAACATTCAGTACTTC.

CDR3 residues: CAWSFQGEDGYTF. In nucleotides, the CDR3 is TGTGCCTGGAGCTTTCAGGGTGAAGATGGCTACACCTTC. The rearrangement uses TRBV30 and TRBJ1-2; a possible D gene is TRBD1 (5 bases). The V and J ends lost 3 bases and 6 bases respectively, with 14 bases between them. Germline values: CDR1 GTSNPN, CDR2 SVGIG (reference sequence). There are 13 residues in the CDR3.

The chain has TRBV2 and TRBJ1-2, with unresolved D. The CDR3 length is 13 residues. Trimming shortened V by 5 bases and J by 6 bases, and 13 bases separated the two germline ends. Germline values: CDR1 SNHLY, CDR2 FYNNEI. The chain's CDR3 is CASSTVGWDGYTF. CDR3 DNA: TGTGCCAGCAGTACCGTAGGGTGGGATGGCTACACCTTC.